This entry lists 22 T cell receptor beta chains sequenced from one sample in a study of PD-L1 blockade in urothelial cancer. Time point given: pretreatment peripheral blood. Sequenced by immunoSEQ multiplex PCR; TCRdb stores in-frame clones only, minus some. The table shows fewer than 60,000 clones, with around four fifths occurring only once. This material consisted of PBMCs, taken around atezolizumab (anti-PD-L1) treatment. These receptors came from a man between 65 and 85 years old with urothelial cancer.

This CDR3 reads CASRPLGQVLDGYTF. The CDR3 region has the DNA TGTGCCAGCAGGCCTTTAGGACAGGTGTTGGATGGCTACACCTTC. The chain combines TRBV2 with TRBJ1-2; 7 bases are shared with TRBD1. CDR1 is SNHLY and CDR2 is FYNNEI in the germline V gene. With V trimmed by 6 bases and J by 6 bases, 13 bases remained unmatched. CDR3 length: 15 residues. The variable domain in full, with the rest retrieved from reference TRBV2 and TRBJ1-2, is EPEVTQTPSHQVTQMGQEVILRCVPISNHLYFYWYRQILGQKVEFLVSFYNNEISEKSEIFDDQFSVERPDGSNFTLKIRSTKLEDSAMYFCASRPLGQVLDGYTFGSGTRLTVV.

This clone has just a few counts. Other DNA sequences in this specimen translate into the identical CDR3. The rearrangement links TRBV11-2 to TRBJ2-7; TRBD2 aligns across 9 bases. The CDR3 has 15 residues. Per the germline V gene, CDR1 is SGHAT and CDR2 is FQNNGV. Trimming removed 4 bases from V and 1 base from J; junction bases left unmatched: 5. DNA for the CDR3: TGTGCCAGCAGCTCCGGGCTAGCGGGGTCCTACGAGCAGTACTTC. This sequence encodes CASSSGLAGSYEQYF.

This clone was observed a single time. The V and J genes are TRBV5-1 and TRBJ2-7, with TRBD2 as a possible D gene (6 bases). The germline V gene encodes CDR1 SGHRS and CDR2 YFSETQ. The CDR3 has 14 amino acids. Trimming took 4 bases from V and 3 from J, leaving 14 bases between them. The CDR3 bases are TGCGCCAGCAGCCTCGACGGAGGGAACTACGAGCAGTACTTC. Protein: CASSLDGGNYEQYF.

This chain joins TRBV5-5 and TRBJ1-2; possibly TRBD1 for D (6 bases). Germline lookup yields CDR1 SGHKS and CDR2 YYEKEE (reference sequence). This CDR3 contains 13 residues. V was clipped by 2 bases and J by 4 bases, with 9 bases between them. The CDR3 DNA reads as TGTGCCAGCAGCTTTACAGGGAGCTATGGCTACACCTTC. It codes for CASSFTGSYGYTF.

The chain carries TRBV19 and TRBJ1-5; possibly TRBD1 for D (5 bases). V lost 1 base and J lost 2, with 9 bases in between. The CDR3 is 15 residues long. The germline V gene encodes CDR1 LNHDA and CDR2 SQIVND (reference sequence). CDR3 nucleotide sequence: TGTGCCAGTAGTATAGGGGGCGGGGGCAATCAGCCCCAGCATTTT. Translating it yields CASSIGGGGNQPQHF.

The V gene is TRBV5-1, the J gene TRBJ2-7, with TRBD2 identical over 8 bases. The J segment lost 3 bases and the V segment lost 4 bases, leaving 6 bases of the junction unmatched. The CDR3 has 14 amino acids. The V gene's germline CDR1 is SGHRS and CDR2 YFSETQ. CDR3 loop: CASSPGGGGYEQYF. The DNA of the CDR3 is TGCGCCAGCAGCCCGGGGGGGGGCGGCTACGAGCAGTACTTC.

This clone has only a few counts. The chain combines TRBV6-1 with TRBJ1-2; the D gene is possibly TRBD1 (5 bases). V was shortened by 3 bases and J by 7 bases, with 9 bases between the two germline ends. The CDR3 covers 12 residues. CDR1 and CDR2 (germline): MNHNS, SASEGT. The CDR3 reads CASSDIRVGYTF. The CDR3 DNA is TGTGCCAGCAGTGATATCAGGGTTGGCTACACCTTC.

The CDR3 loop is CATRQGGNQPQHF. The CDR3 DNA is TGTGCCACCAGACAGGGGGGAAATCAGCCCCAGCATTTT. This chain uses TRBV28 with TRBJ1-5; TRBD1 matches 9 bases. Germline CDR1 MDHEN, CDR2 SYDVKM. The CDR3 is made up of 13 amino acids. Trimming at V came to 10 bases and at J to 4 bases, leaving 5 bases not matched to a gene.

This clone was seen a single time. J is TRBJ2-7 and V is TRBV14; weak D call: TRBD2 (6 bases). The CDR3 has 13 amino acids. Trimming left V 1 base short and J 6 bases short, with 10 bases between. Germline V gene lookup returns CDR1 SGHDN and CDR2 FVKESK. Here the CDR3 DNA reads TGTGCCAGCAGCCAAGGTGGAGGGCTCGAGCAGTACTTC. Its translation: CASSQGGGLEQYF.

A word on this clone: The final CDR3 position lacks the conserved phenylalanine or tryptophan, pointing to a likely read error. The rearrangement uses TRBV30 and TRBJ1-1; a weak D match, TRBD1 (5 bases). CDR1 is GTSNPN, CDR2 SVGIG, per germline (reference sequence). V was pared by 2 bases and J by 1 base, with 11 bases between. CDR3 length equals 14 residues. The chain's CDR3 is CAWSKGVPNTEAFL. CDR3 bases: TGTGCCTGGAGTAAAGGGGTCCCGAACACTGAAGCTTTCCTT.

V gene TRBV29-1 combines with J gene TRBJ1-6; 8 nucleotides agree with TRBD1. V shed 7 bases and J 10 bases; nucleotides not matched to a gene: 9. Germline CDR1 reads SQVTM; CDR2 reads ANQGSEA. The CDR3 loop spans 13 amino acids. Written as DNA, the CDR3 is TGCAGCGCGGGGACAGGCCCAGGGTCACCCCTCCACTTT. Translated, it gives CSAGTGPGSPLHF.

The chain employs TRBV25-1 and TRBJ1-1; D is possibly TRBD1 (6 bases). The CDR3 has 17 amino acids. Germline V gives CDR1 MGHDK, CDR2 SYGVNS. V lost 4 bases to trimming and J lost 1 base, with 19 bases between them. CDR3 amino acids: CASSGHPLGQPNTEAFF. The CDR3 coding sequence is TGTGCCAGCAGTGGCCACCCCCTCGGACAGCCGAACACTGAAGCTTTCTTT.

The V call is TRBV15, the J call TRBJ1-4; 9 bases map to TRBD1. With V trimmed by 2 bases and J by 5 bases, 3 bases remained unmatched. CDR1 LNHNV and CDR2 YYDKDF come from the germline V gene (reference sequence). This CDR3 has 15 amino acids. The DNA for the CDR3 is TGTGCCACCAGCAGACGGGGACAGGGCAATGAAAAACTGTTTTTT. Translated: CATSRRGQGNEKLFF.

The V call is TRBV6-6, the J call TRBJ2-2, with 10 bases identical to TRBD1. The CDR3 runs to 14 residues. Germline loops: CDR1 MNHNY, CDR2 SVGAGI (reference sequence). Losses at the gene ends were 8 bases for V and 2 bases for J; bases not matched to a gene: 2. The CDR3 reads CASRTGGNTGELFF. The CDR3 DNA sequence: TGTGCCAGCCGGACAGGGGGAAACACCGGGGAGCTGTTTTTT.

J is TRBJ2-1 and V is TRBV2; no clear D. The V end was cut by 2 bases, the J end by 4 bases, with 6 bases between. The CDR3 totals 13 residues. CDR1 is SNHLY and CDR2 is FYNNEI in the germline V gene. The CDR3 bases are TGTGCCAGCAGTGAAAACCAGTACAATGAGCAGTTCTTC. Translating gives CASSENQYNEQFF. Full variable domain (outside the CDR3, taken from reference TRBV2 and TRBJ2-1): EPEVTQTPSHQVTQMGQEVILRCVPISNHLYFYWYRQILGQKVEFLVSFYNNEISEKSEIFDDQFSVERPDGSNFTLKIRSTKLEDSAMYFCASSENQYNEQFFGPGTRLTVL.

The chain links TRBV6-1 to TRBJ2-3, with D possibly being TRBD1 (5 bases). CDR1 is MNHNS, CDR2 SASEGT, per germline. V gave up 7 bases and J gave up 3 bases, with 17 bases separating them. The CDR3 has 15 amino acids. The CDR3: CASTRAKAGTDTQYF. CDR3 nucleotides: TGTGCCAGCACCCGAGCCAAAGCAGGGACAGATACGCAGTATTTT.

J is TRBJ2-5 and V is TRBV5-5; D is possibly TRBD1 (6 bases). V was pared by 4 bases and J by 5 bases, with 15 bases between. The CDR3 totals 14 residues. Germline V gene lookup returns CDR1 SGHKS and CDR2 YYEKEE (reference sequence). DNA of the CDR3: TGTGCCAGCAGCGCAAAACAGGGTGTTGAGACCCAGTACTTC. Its protein is CASSAKQGVETQYF.

This clone was seen a handful of times. The V call is TRBV28, the J call TRBJ2-1; 10 bases map to TRBD2. The CDR3 is made up of 16 amino acids. Germline V gives CDR1 MDHEN, CDR2 SYDVKM. J gave up 8 bases and V 7 bases, and 14 bases lay outside the gene matches. In DNA, the CDR3 is TGTGCCAGCATCAACCGGTGGGCTAGCGGGAGCGATGAGCAGTTCTTC. Translation gives CASINRWASGSDEQFF.

V usage is TRBV5-5 and J usage is TRBJ2-7; weak D call: TRBD1 (6 bases). The CDR3 is 15 amino acids. The V end lost 2 bases, the J end lost 3 bases, and 15 bases lay between the germline ends. The V gene's germline CDR1 is SGHKS and CDR2 YYEKEE (reference sequence). CDR3 protein: CASSFSDRIDYEQYF. The CDR3 bases are TGTGCCAGCAGCTTCTCCGACAGGATCGACTACGAGCAGTACTTC.

There are a few counts of this clone. Compared with germline, one end of the junction differs, possibly owing to a read error. The J gene is TRBJ1-5, the V gene TRBV19; TRBD1 is a possible D gene (5 bases). The CDR3 has 16 amino acids. Germline V gene data show CDR1 as LNHDA and CDR2 as SQIVND (reference sequence). CDR3 in amino acids: CASSLEAGMSNQPQHF. The CDR3 bases are TGTGCCAGTAGTTTAGAGGCAGGGATGAGCAATCAGCCCCAGCATTTT. Using reference TRBV19 and TRBJ1-5 for the parts outside the CDR3, the full variable domain is DGGITQSPKYLFRKEGQNVTLSCEQNLNHDAMYWYRQDPGQGLRLIYYSQIVNDFQKGDIAEGYSVSREKKESFPLTVTSAQKNPTAFYLCASSLEAGMSNQPQHFGDGTRLSIL.

This chain joins TRBV7-2 and TRBJ1-6; tentative D call: TRBD1 (6 bases). CDR3 size: 14 residues. The ends were cut back, 3 bases at V and 7 bases at J, with 10 bases in the middle. Germline CDR1 reads SGHTA; CDR2 reads FQGNSA. In nucleotides, the CDR3 is TGTGCCAGCAGCTTGGACAGCCCCAATTCACCCCTCCACTTT. It specifies CASSLDSPNSPLHF. The full variable domain, rest sourced from reference TRBV7-2 and TRBJ1-6, is GAGVSQSPSNKVTEKGKDVELRCDPISGHTALYWYRQSLGQGLEFLIYFQGNSAPDKSGLPSDRFSAERTGGSVSTLTIQRTQQEDSAVYLCASSLDSPNSPLHFGNGTRLTVT.

V usage is TRBV15 and J usage is TRBJ1-1, with a tentative D call TRBD1 (5 bases). The CDR3 has 15 amino acids. Between the trimmed V and J ends, which lost 1 base and 4 bases, there was a span of 13 bases. Germline CDR1 and CDR2: LNHNV and YYDKDF (reference sequence). The CDR3 reads CATSRASGGGTEAFF. CDR3 nucleotides: TGTGCCACCAGCAGAGCGTCGGGGGGGGGCACTGAAGCTTTCTTT.